These T cell receptor beta chains were read from a single sample in a study of regulatory T cells in long-lasting Graves disease. TCRdb used MiXCR to reprocess the multiplex PCR reads, holding one entry per CDR3 protein. The repertoire holds roughly 560,000 distinct CDR3 sequences, with about 15% as singletons. The sample was also reused in another study, on T cells in Graves' hyperthyroidism and ophthalmopathy.

The input for sequencing was peripheral blood mononuclear cells (PBMCs), taken at new diagnosis, from a patient treated with antithyroid drugs. Receptors originate from a middle-aged woman with Graves disease. The CDR3 runs from the conserved cysteine through the conserved F or W. Where a row states a size, it is once, few, many or the class of an expanded clone; other rows omit it.

clone_size	v_call	j_call	cdr3_aa
few	TRBV5-5	TRBJ2-7	CASSSLTGELGEQYF
few	TRBV2	TRBJ1-2	CASSFLNRAGNYGYTF
many	TRBV2	TRBJ1-5	CASGRGVGVNQPQHF
many	TRBV18	TRBJ2-5	CASSTQGYQETQYF
few	TRBV18	TRBJ1-1	CASSPFDRGLGTEAFF
few	TRBV19	TRBJ1-2	CASSMLGGYTF
-	TRBV2	TRBJ1-1	CARTGENTEAFF
many	TRBV5-1	TRBJ2-1	CASSLRAGGSYNEQFF
-	TRBV27	TRBJ1-5	CASSYAGGGPNQPQHF
-	TRBV7-3	TRBJ2-5	CASSLTSSGGETQYF
-	TRBV7-9	TRBJ2-2	CASSPGGQGTGELFF
few	TRBV12-3/TRBV12-4	TRBJ1-1	CASEQGGTEAFF
-	TRBV10-3	TRBJ2-5	CAISEGPRLAAEETQYF
few	TRBV4-1	TRBJ2-5	CASSPAEGQVGGETQYF
-	TRBV4-1	TRBJ2-5	CASSTLWGTQYF